Listed here are 10 T cell receptor beta chains from one sample, sequenced in a study of T-cell reconstitution after alpha-beta-depleted transplantation in children. Unique molecular identifiers were used to barcode this TCRbeta library. One entry per CDR3 protein, called by TCRdb with MiXCR from the PCR reads. Among fewer than 120,000 distinct CDR3 sequences listed, about 9.4% were seen once. This specimen was PBMCs from the stem cell graft donor, taken from the stem cell graft. The origin of the receptors is a human donor who donated a stem cell graft to a child with acute lymphoblastic leukemia.

This clonotype was detected ten times or more. This chain joins TRBV5-1 and TRBJ1-4; D possibly corresponds to TRBD1 (5 bases). Germline CDR1 SGHRS, CDR2 YFSETQ. V lost 0 bases and J 0 bases, leaving 9 bases between the germline ends. This CDR3 region has 16 residues. In nucleotides, the CDR3 is TGCGCCAGCAGCTTGGTGGGGGGAACAACTAATGAAAAACTGTTTTTT. Its protein product is CASSLVGGTTNEKLFF.

This clonotype has at least ten counts. The chain has TRBV20-1 and TRBJ2-3; D might be TRBD1 or TRBD2, each matching 5 bases. The CDR3 spans 15 residues. The germline CDR1 and CDR2 sequences are DFQATT and SNEGSKA (reference sequence). V shed 6 bases and J shed 2 bases, with 18 bases lying between them. Here the CDR3 reads CSARRLPGPTDTQYF. The CDR3 region has the DNA TGCAGTGCAAGACGGTTACCGGGACCCACAGATACGCAGTATTTT.

This clonotype was detected many times. The gene calls are TRBV7-9 and TRBJ1-1, with 9 bases aligning to TRBD1. Trimming took 6 bases from V and 6 from J; bases not matched to a gene: 11. The length of the CDR3 is 15 residues. The V gene's germline CDR1 is SEHNR and CDR2 FQNEAQ (reference sequence). CDR3: CASSDTGQGNAEAFF. In DNA, the CDR3 is TGTGCCAGCAGTGACACGGGACAGGGTAACGCTGAAGCTTTCTTT.

This clonotype was counted only a few times. The V call is TRBV7-2, the J call TRBJ2-5, with D uncertain. This CDR3 region has 14 residues. Trimming took off 5 bases at V and 2 bases at J, with 12 bases between the two ends. Germline V CDR1 and CDR2: SGHTA, FQGNSA. The CDR3 region is CASSPTKPQETQYF. The CDR3 DNA reads TGTGCCAGCAGCCCGACGAAACCACAAGAGACCCAGTACTTC.

This clonotype came up many times. In DNA form, the CDR3 reads TGCGCCAGCAGCCAAGAGGGGGCAGGGGGGCAAGAGACCCAGTACTTC. Translated, it gives CASSQEGAGGQETQYF. This chain links TRBV4-3 with TRBJ2-5; a weak D match, TRBD1 (7 bases). This CDR3 has 16 amino acids. V dropped 0 bases and J dropped 2 bases, with 13 bases sitting between them. Germline V gives CDR1 LGHNA, CDR2 YSLEER.

This clonotype was seen at least ten times. V gene TRBV4-3 combines with J gene TRBJ2-1; 7 bases fit TRBD1. The CDR3 length is 16 residues. J lost 2 bases, V lost 0 bases, and 4 bases had no gene match. Looked up from germline, CDR1 is LGHNA and CDR2 is YSLEER. The CDR3 spells CASSQDGTVTYNEQFF. The CDR3 coding sequence is TGCGCCAGCAGCCAAGATGGGACAGTTACCTACAATGAGCAGTTCTTC.

Many counts were recorded for this clonotype. The V call is TRBV20-1, the J call TRBJ2-3; D is unclear. The CDR3 has 18 amino acids. Trimming left V 5 bases short and J 0 bases short, with 24 bases between. Looked up from germline, CDR1 is DFQATT and CDR2 is SNEGSKA (reference sequence). CDR3 sequence (DNA): TGCAGTGCTTACCACCTTGGGCACCCTATCGCTAGCACAGATACGCAGTATTTT. It is translated as CSAYHLGHPIASTDTQYF.

To note about this clonotype: Since a much larger clone is just one base distant, this may be a read error. The genes are TRBV15 and TRBJ1-1, with D maybe TRBD1 (5 bases). Per the germline V gene, CDR1 is LNHNV and CDR2 is YYDKDF (reference sequence). V was shortened by 0 bases and J by 2 bases, with 10 bases between the two germline ends. This CDR3 is 15 amino acids long. As DNA, the CDR3 is TGTGCCACCAGCAGAGATACAGGCATAAACACTGAAGCTTTCTTT. Amino acids: CATSRDTGINTEAFF.

This clonotype appeared many times. The chain is built from TRBV12-3 or TRBV12-4 and TRBJ2-7; the match to TRBD1 covers 8 bases. This CDR3 spans 15 amino acids. V lost 2 bases and J lost 2; bases outside the gene matches: 5. The CDR3 region is CASSLSGQGTYEQYF. CDR3 DNA: TGTGCCAGCAGTTTATCCGGACAGGGAACCTACGAGCAGTACTTC.

This clonotype was counted many times. CDR3 sequence reads: CSASRPNYGYTF. CDR3 nucleotides: TGCAGTGCTAGTCGGCCTAACTATGGCTACACCTTC. The chain is built from TRBV20-1 and TRBJ1-2; no reliable D call. Trimming shortened V by 3 bases and J by 0 bases, and 5 bases separated the two germline ends. Germline V lookup: CDR1 DFQATT, CDR2 SNEGSKA (reference sequence). CDR3 size: 12 residues.